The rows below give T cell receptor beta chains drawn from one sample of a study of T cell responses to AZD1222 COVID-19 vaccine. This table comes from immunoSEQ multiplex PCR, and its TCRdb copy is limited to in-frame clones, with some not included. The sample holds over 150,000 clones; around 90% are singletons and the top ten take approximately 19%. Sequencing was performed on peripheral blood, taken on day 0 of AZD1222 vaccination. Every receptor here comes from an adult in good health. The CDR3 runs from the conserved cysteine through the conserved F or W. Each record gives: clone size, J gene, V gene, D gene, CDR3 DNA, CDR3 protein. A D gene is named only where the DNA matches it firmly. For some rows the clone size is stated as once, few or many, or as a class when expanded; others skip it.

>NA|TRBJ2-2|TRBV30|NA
TGTGCCTGGAGTTGGGGCGGGGAGCTGTTTTTT
CAWSWGGELFF
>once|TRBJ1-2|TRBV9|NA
TGTGCCAGCAGCGCGTCACAGCTTAAATCAGCTAACTATGGCTACACCTTC
CASSASQLKSANYGYTF
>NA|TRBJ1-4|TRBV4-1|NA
TGCGCCGCCCGGGCCCCAACTAATGAAAAACTGTTTTTT
CAARAPTNEKLFF
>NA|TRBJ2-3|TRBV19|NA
TGTGCCAGTAATCAGGACCCCAGGGGGGCAGATACGCAGTATTTT
CASNQDPRGADTQYF
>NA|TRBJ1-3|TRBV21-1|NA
TGTGCCAGCAGCAATCTGGCGGTCCGGCCAGGAAACACCATATATTTT
CASSNLAVRPGNTIYF
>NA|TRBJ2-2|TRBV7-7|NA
TGTGCTAGCAGCTTACGGCAGGGGACCGGGGAGCTGTTTTTT
CASSLRQGTGELFF
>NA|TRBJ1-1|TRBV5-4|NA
TGTGCCAGCGGCACCCTAGGACAGATGAACACTGAAGCTTTCTTT
CASGTLGQMNTEAFF
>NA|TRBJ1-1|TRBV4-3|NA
TGCGCCAGCAGCCAGGCCGGACGGGGATGGACCGGAGCTTTCTTT
CASSQAGRGWTGAFF
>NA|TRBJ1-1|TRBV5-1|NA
TGCGCCAGCAGCACGGGACGGCCTGAAGCTTTCTTT
CASSTGRPEAFF
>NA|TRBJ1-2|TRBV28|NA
TGTGCCAGCAGTTTTCCCCCCAGGGCAGCCCAAGGACGAGGCTATGGCTACACCTTC
CASSFPPRAAQGRGYGYTF
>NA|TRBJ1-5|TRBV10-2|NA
TGCGCCAGCAGTGAAGCAGATCAGCCCCAGCATTTT
CASSEADQPQHF
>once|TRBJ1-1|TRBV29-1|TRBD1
TGCAGCGTTGACAGGTTGGGGACAGGGGTCACTGAAGCTTTCTTT
CSVDRLGTGVTEAFF
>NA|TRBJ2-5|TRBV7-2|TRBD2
TGTGCCAGCAGCCCCCACAAGGGACTAGTAAGTGAGACCCAGTACTTC
CASSPHKGLVSETQYF
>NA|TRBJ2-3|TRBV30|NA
TGTGCCTGGAGTGATGGACTGAGGGGAGATACGCAGTATTTT
CAWSDGLRGDTQYF
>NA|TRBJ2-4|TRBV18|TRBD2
TGTGCCAGCTCACCTTATCGGACTAGCGGTAACATTCAGTACTTC
CASSPYRTSGNIQYF
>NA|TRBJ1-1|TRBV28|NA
TGTGCCAGCAGATTCCGGGGCCCCACTGAAGCTTTCTTT
CASRFRGPTEAFF
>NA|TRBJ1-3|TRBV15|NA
TGTGCCACCAGCAGGTCGGACGGGGCCTCTGGAAACACCATATATTTT
CATSRSDGASGNTIYF
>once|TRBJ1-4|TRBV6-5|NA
TGTGCCAGCAGTTTCGAGGACAGTAATGAAAAGCTGTTTTTT
CASSFEDSNEKLFF
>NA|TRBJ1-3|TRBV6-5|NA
TGTGCCAGCAGTTACTTAGACAGCTCTGGAAACACCATATATTTT
CASSYLDSSGNTIYF
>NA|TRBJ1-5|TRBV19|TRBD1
TGTGCCAGTGGACCTCACGACAGGGCCGCTCAGCCCCAGCATTTT
CASGPHDRAAQPQHF
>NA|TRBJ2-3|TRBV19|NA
TGTGCCAGTAGTATGAGCCCTATGTCGGATACGCAGTATTTT
CASSMSPMSDTQYF
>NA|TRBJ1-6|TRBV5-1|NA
TGCGCCAGCAGCTTGGAAGGGCCTTCACCCCTCCACTTT
CASSLEGPSPLHF
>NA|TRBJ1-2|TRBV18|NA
TGTGCCAGCTCATCCGAGGGAAGCTGGAGTAACTATGGCTACACCTTC
CASSSEGSWSNYGYTF
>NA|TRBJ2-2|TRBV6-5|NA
TGTGCCAGCCGGAGGACGGCTAACACCGGGGAGCTGTTTTTT
CASRRTANTGELFF
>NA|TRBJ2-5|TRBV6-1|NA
TGTGCCAGCAGTGAAGCGTTATTTGGCGACGGAAAACAAGAGACCCAGTACTTC
CASSEALFGDGKQETQYF
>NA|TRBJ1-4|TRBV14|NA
TGTGCCAGCAGCCAAGCGGACGCAACTAATGAAAAACTGTTTTTT
CASSQADATNEKLFF
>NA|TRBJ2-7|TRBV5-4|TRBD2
TGTGCCAGCAGCTTGGCACCTAGCGGGAGTTATGAACCCCTACTACGCGAGCAGTACTTC
CASSLAPSGSYEPLLREQYF
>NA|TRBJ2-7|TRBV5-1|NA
TGCGCCAGCAGCTTGGAGGTCTCCTACGAGCAGTACTTC
CASSLEVSYEQYF
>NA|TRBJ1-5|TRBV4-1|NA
TGCGCCAGCAGCCAAGATAGACAGGCGAGGGATCAGCCCCAGCATTTT
CASSQDRQARDQPQHF
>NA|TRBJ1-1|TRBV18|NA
TGTGCCAGCTCACAAAACGGGGGGATAAACACTGAAGCTTTCTTT
CASSQNGGINTEAFF
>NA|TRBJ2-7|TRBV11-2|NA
TGTGCCAGCAGCTTCTGGGGGGGCCGGGACGAGCAGTACTTC
CASSFWGGRDEQYF
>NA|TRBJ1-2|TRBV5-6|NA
TGTGCCAGCAGCTTTCAGGGTTCTGACTATGGCTACACCTTC
CASSFQGSDYGYTF
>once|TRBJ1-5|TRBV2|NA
TGTGCCAGCACCGGATGGGAGGATCAGCCCCAGCATTTT
CASTGWEDQPQHF
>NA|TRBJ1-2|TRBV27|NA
TGTGCCAGCCGGCGTAGCGGGGCTGGCTATGGCTACACCTTC
CASRRSGAGYGYTF
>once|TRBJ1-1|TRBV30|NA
TGTGCCTGGAACCAGCTTTACACTGAAGCTTTCTTT
CAWNQLYTEAFF
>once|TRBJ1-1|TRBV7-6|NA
TGTGCCAGCAGCGGCTATGGGCTGAACACTGAAGCTTTCTTT
CASSGYGLNTEAFF
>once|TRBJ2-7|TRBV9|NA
TGTGCCAGCAGTCGTACAGGGCAGGAGACCTACGAGCAGTACTTC
CASSRTGQETYEQYF
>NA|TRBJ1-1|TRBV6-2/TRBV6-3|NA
TGTGCCAGCAGTTTGGACACTGAAGCTTTCTTT
CASSLDTEAFF
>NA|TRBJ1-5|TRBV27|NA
TGTGCCAGCAGTCCGGACACAAATAGCAATCAGCCCCAGCATTTT
CASSPDTNSNQPQHF
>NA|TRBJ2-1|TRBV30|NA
TGTGCCTGGAGGGTAGCGCCACACAATGAGCAGTTCTTC
CAWRVAPHNEQFF
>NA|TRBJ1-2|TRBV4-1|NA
TGCGCCAGCAGCCAAGATCCAACAGCTTATGGCTACACCTTC
CASSQDPTAYGYTF
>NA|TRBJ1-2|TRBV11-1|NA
TGTGCCAGCAGCCCTCGGGGAGGGATCTATGGCTACACCTTC
CASSPRGGIYGYTF
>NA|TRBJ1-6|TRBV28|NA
TGTGCCAGCAGTCGGGGGGCTTCTAGAAACCTCCACTTT
CASSRGASRNLHF
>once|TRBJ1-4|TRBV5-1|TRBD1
TGCGCCAGCAGTCCCATCGCCACAGGGGGAAGGGAAAAACTGTTTTTT
CASSPIATGGREKLFF
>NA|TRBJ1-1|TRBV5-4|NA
TGTGCCAGCAGCTTGGGGGACGCCAGGCTGGACATGAACACTGAAGCTTTCTTT
CASSLGDARLDMNTEAFF